The rows below give T cell receptor beta chains drawn from one sample of a study of blood T cell repertoires in COVID-19. The method was immunoSEQ multiplex PCR; TCRdb's version includes in-frame clones alone and lacks a portion of them. Of about 300,000 clones detected, about four fifths appear once; the ten largest clones hold almost 1.5%. Sequenced input: peripheral blood. All receptors come from a human donor with COVID-19, enrolled during active disease. The donor label of this sample is uncertain. Each CDR3 is given with its conserved first and last residue. The order of the fields is V gene, CDR3 length, D gene, J gene, clone size, CDR3 protein, CDR3 DNA. A D gene is named only where the DNA matches it firmly. Clone sizes are given selectively: once, few, many, or a class where the clone is expanded.

TRBV5-1	16	TRBD1	TRBJ1-5	few	CASRAGTGGPNQPQHF	TGCGCCAGCAGGGCCGGGACAGGGGGCCCTAATCAGCCCCAGCATTTT
TRBV11-3	12	.	TRBJ2-2	.	CASSTETGELFF	TGTGCCAGCAGCACTGAAACCGGGGAGCTGTTTTTT
TRBV2	17	.	TRBJ1-4	.	CASSDTERGLFNEKLFF	TGTGCCAGCAGTGACACGGAGAGGGGGTTGTTTAATGAAAAACTGTTTTTT
TRBV19	15	.	TRBJ1-5	few	CASTPGLRRNQPQHF	TGTGCCAGTACCCCGGGACTCCGGCGGAATCAGCCCCAGCATTTT
TRBV5-8	16	.	TRBJ2-2	few	CASSSGTLRSTGELFF	TGTGCCAGCAGCTCGGGTACCCTGCGGAGCACCGGGGAGCTGTTTTTT
TRBV7-2	13	.	TRBJ2-7	.	CASSPRGSYEQYF	TGTGCCAGCAGCCCACGGGGGTCCTACGAGCAGTACTTC
TRBV28	16	.	TRBJ1-2	once	CASSFSRSLPHYGYTF	TGTGCCAGCAGTTTTTCGCGCTCCCTCCCCCACTATGGCTACACCTTC
TRBV7-2	15	TRBD2	TRBJ2-7	.	CASNEGLAGVHEQYF	TGTGCCAGCAATGAGGGACTAGCGGGAGTACACGAGCAGTACTTC
TRBV7-9	14	.	TRBJ2-1	.	CASSLAFENSEQFF	TGTGCCAGCAGCTTAGCCTTTGAAAACAGCGAGCAGTTCTTC
TRBV9	16	.	TRBJ2-2	.	CASSVARVVNTGELFF	TGTGCCAGCAGCGTAGCCAGGGTCGTTAACACCGGGGAGCTGTTTTTT
TRBV25-1	18	.	TRBJ2-3	.	CASSEYRRHADSTDTQYF	TGTGCCAGCAGTGAATATAGGCGACACGCAGACAGCACAGATACGCAGTATTTT
TRBV6-4	17	.	TRBJ2-3	.	CASSVGGSGGPTDTQYF	TGTGCCAGCAGTGTCGGCGGCAGCGGAGGTCCCACAGATACGCAGTATTTT
TRBV5-4	16	.	TRBJ2-5	few	CASSQSGGRGQETQYF	TGTGCCAGCAGCCAATCCGGCGGTCGGGGCCAAGAGACCCAGTACTTC
TRBV6-5	15	TRBD2	TRBJ2-3	.	CASSFRTSVRDTQYF	TGTGCCAGCAGTTTTCGGACTAGCGTGAGGGATACGCAGTATTTT
TRBV5-1	14	.	TRBJ1-3	few	CASSLGSTGNTIYF	TGCGCCAGCAGCTTGGGGAGCACCGGAAACACCATATATTTT
TRBV7-9	17	.	TRBJ1-4	.	CASSLPGDGATNEKLFF	TGTGCCAGCAGCCTGCCAGGCGACGGTGCAACTAATGAAAAACTGTTTTTT
TRBV2	14	.	TRBJ2-2	.	CASTRGTNTGELFF	TGTGCCAGCACACGGGGAACGAACACCGGGGAGCTGTTTTTT
TRBV20-1	14	.	TRBJ2-7	.	CSASSTTRFYEQYF	TGCAGTGCTAGTAGTACTACCCGATTCTACGAGCAGTACTTC
TRBV3-1/TRBV3-2	15	TRBD1	TRBJ2-5	.	CASSQAAGGFETQYF	TGTGCCAGCAGCCAAGCGGCAGGGGGCTTCGAGACCCAGTACTTC
TRBV5-1	15	.	TRBJ2-1	.	CASSLDNYSYNEQFF	TGCGCCAGCAGCTTGGACAACTATTCCTACAATGAGCAGTTCTTC
TRBV6-5	15	TRBD1	TRBJ1-5	.	CASRPRGVSNQPQHF	TGTGCCAGCAGACCCAGGGGGGTAAGCAATCAGCCCCAGCATTTT
TRBV19	14	.	TRBJ2-5	.	CASRLTVGGETQYF	TGTGCCAGCCGGTTGACGGTCGGCGGGGAGACCCAGTACTTC
TRBV15	15	TRBD2	TRBJ2-1	.	CATSGLAGGINEQFF	TGTGCCACCAGCGGACTAGCGGGAGGTATCAATGAGCAGTTCTTC
TRBV4-3	17	TRBD2	TRBJ2-2	.	CASSQGGAGERTGELFF	TGCGCCAGCAGCCAAGGAGGAGCGGGAGAACGCACCGGGGAGCTGTTTTTT
TRBV9	13	.	TRBJ1-1	.	CASSVEQNTEAFF	TGTGCCAGCAGCGTAGAACAGAACACTGAAGCTTTCTTT
TRBV9	14	TRBD1	TRBJ1-5	.	CASSPTGGNQPQHF	TGTGCCAGCAGCCCTACAGGGGGAAATCAGCCCCAGCATTTT
TRBV2	15	TRBD2	TRBJ2-2	.	CASRGLAGNTGELFF	TGTGCCAGCAGAGGACTAGCGGGGAACACCGGGGAGCTGTTTTTT
TRBV6-5	14	TRBD1	TRBJ1-5	.	CASSRTGTIQPQHF	TGTGCCAGCAGTCGGACAGGAACGATCCAGCCCCAGCATTTT
TRBV7-8	14	.	TRBJ1-2	.	CASSLARAGGGYTF	TGTGCCAGCAGCTTAGCCAGGGCAGGTGGTGGCTACACCTTC
TRBV19	16	TRBD1	TRBJ1-4	.	CASRQLTQGPNEKLFF	TGTGCCAGTAGACAACTAACACAGGGGCCTAATGAAAAACTGTTTTTT
TRBV11-1	15	TRBD2	TRBJ2-1	.	CASSLVGGGRGEQFF	TGTGCCAGCAGCTTAGTTGGCGGCGGGAGGGGTGAGCAGTTCTTC
TRBV19	14	.	TRBJ1-3	few	CASCRGGSGNTIYF	TGTGCCAGCTGCAGGGGCGGCTCTGGAAACACCATATATTTT